This TCR beta chain was sequenced during a study of shared clonotypes between healthy human individuals. The naive CD8 fraction comprised CD45RO-negative cells positively selected for CCR7 and excluded terminally differentiated effector memory CD45RA+ cells. This table comes from immunoSEQ multiplex PCR, and its TCRdb copy is limited to in-frame clones, with some not included. The sample lists 600,000 or so clones; 95% were seen once. From germline, CDR1 is SGHDT and CDR2 YYEEEE. The CDR3 consists of 14 residues. Trimming removed 2 bases from V and 6 bases from J, with 15 bases in between. Sequencing was done on a sample of naive CD8+ T cells sorted from blood. The TCR originated in a woman aged 25 to 39 in good health. The chain uses TRBV5-6 and TRBJ2-7; the D is unclear. CDR3 coding DNA: TGTGCCAGCAGCTTAGCCGAAGTTCTTTTCGAGCAGTACTTC. Encoded protein: CASSLAEVLFEQYF. The complete variable domain, with remaining parts taken from reference TRBV5-6 and TRBJ2-7, reads DAGVTQSPTHLIKTRGQQVTLRCSPKSGHDTVSWYQQALGQGPQFIFQYYEEEERQRGNFPDRFSGHQFPNYSSELNVNALLLGDSALYLCASSLAEVLFEQYFGPGTRLTVT.